The rows below give T cell receptor beta chains drawn from one sample of a study of cytomegalovirus exposure and HLA in healthy donors. The repertoire was sequenced with immunoSEQ multiplex PCR; TCRdb's copy has only in-frame clones and lacks some. The table records 170,000 or so clones, approximately 83% of them present only once. What was sequenced was PBMCs. All receptors derive from a woman between 18 and 29 years old in good health and CMV-seropositive. Each CDR3 is given with its conserved first and last residue. A D gene is named only where the DNA matches it firmly. Clone size is stated in some rows and not others, as once, few, many or a class when expanded.

CDR3: CASSATGSYTGELFF; DNA: TGTGCCAGCTCAGCGACAGGTTCCTACACCGGGGAGCTGTTTTTT; size: NA; J: TRBJ2-2; D: NA; V: TRBV18
CDR3: CASSEVPRGTEAFF; DNA: TGTGCCAGCAGTGAGGTCCCCCGAGGGACTGAAGCTTTCTTT; size: NA; J: TRBJ1-1; D: NA; V: TRBV6-1
CDR3: CATGEGGNQPQHF; DNA: TGTGCCACCGGGGAGGGAGGCAATCAGCCCCAGCATTTT; size: NA; J: TRBJ1-5; D: NA; V: TRBV27
CDR3: CASSQLVGAGNTIYF; DNA: TGTGCCAGCAGCCAATTGGTAGGGGCTGGAAACACCATATATTTT; size: many; J: TRBJ1-3; D: NA; V: TRBV4-2
CDR3: CASSARDTSYEQYF; DNA: TGTGCCAGCAGCGCCCGGGACACCTCCTACGAGCAGTACTTC; size: once; J: TRBJ2-7; D: NA; V: TRBV21-1
CDR3: CASSQGHSYNSPLHF; DNA: TGTGCCAGCAGTCAAGGACATTCCTATAATTCACCCCTCCACTTT; size: NA; J: TRBJ1-6; D: NA; V: TRBV7-9
CDR3: CASSQEVLGKNTGELFF; DNA: TGCGCCAGCAGCCAAGAAGTGCTCGGGAAAAACACCGGGGAGCTGTTTTTT; size: NA; J: TRBJ2-2; D: NA; V: TRBV4-3
CDR3: CASSERQINYEQYF; DNA: TGTGCCAGTAGCGAGCGACAGATAAACTACGAGCAGTACTTC; size: NA; J: TRBJ2-7; D: NA; V: TRBV19
CDR3: CASSTGTAFYYEQYF; DNA: TGTGCCAGCAGCACGGGGACAGCGTTCTATTACGAGCAGTACTTC; size: NA; J: TRBJ2-7; D: TRBD1; V: TRBV9
CDR3: CASSIPKQGPVREAFF; DNA: TGTGCCAGCAGCATACCAAAACAGGGTCCCGTCAGAGAAGCTTTCTTT; size: once; J: TRBJ1-1; D: NA; V: TRBV7-6
CDR3: CASSPIAGGGDYYEQYF; DNA: TGTGCCAGCAGCCCAATAGCAGGCGGGGGAGACTACTACGAGCAGTACTTC; size: NA; J: TRBJ2-7; D: TRBD2; V: TRBV7-7
CDR3: CACAESGAYNEQFF; DNA: TGTGCCTGCGCGGAATCGGGGGCCTACAATGAGCAGTTCTTC; size: NA; J: TRBJ2-1; D: NA; V: TRBV21-1
CDR3: CATSRDARGEQYF; DNA: TGTGCCACCAGCAGAGATGCAAGGGGCGAGCAGTACTTC; size: NA; J: TRBJ2-7; D: NA; V: TRBV15
CDR3: CAILPEDRSHTDTQYF; DNA: TGTGCCATCCTACCAGAGGACAGGTCCCACACAGATACGCAGTATTTT; size: NA; J: TRBJ2-3; D: TRBD1; V: TRBV5-6
CDR3: CATGTDPNYGYTF; DNA: TGTGCTACCGGGACAGACCCCAACTATGGCTACACCTTC; size: once; J: TRBJ1-2; D: TRBD1; V: TRBV19
CDR3: CASSQDLTGGNEKLFF; DNA: TGTGCCAGCAGCCAAGATCTAACAGGGGGAAATGAAAAACTGTTTTTT; size: NA; J: TRBJ1-4; D: TRBD1; V: TRBV4-2
CDR3: CATSRIESPLHF; DNA: TGTGCCACCAGCAGGATCGAGTCACCCCTCCACTTT; size: few; J: TRBJ1-6; D: NA; V: TRBV15
CDR3: CASSLTGQGRNTIYF; DNA: TGCGCCAGCAGCTTGACGGGACAGGGGCGAAACACCATATATTTT; size: NA; J: TRBJ1-3; D: TRBD1; V: TRBV5-1
CDR3: CASSGGGLLYGYTF; DNA: TGTGCCAGCAGTGGGGGGGGACTACTCTATGGCTACACCTTC; size: once; J: TRBJ1-2; D: NA; V: TRBV28
CDR3: CASSPAGQNQPQHF; DNA: TGTGCCAGCTCACCAGCGGGACAGAATCAGCCCCAGCATTTT; size: NA; J: TRBJ1-5; D: TRBD1; V: TRBV18
CDR3: CAITIDRAQNTEAFF; DNA: TGTGCCATCACTATTGACAGGGCCCAGAACACTGAAGCTTTCTTT; size: many; J: TRBJ1-1; D: TRBD1; V: TRBV10-3
CDR3: CASSDSSRMWAGELFF; DNA: TGTGCCAGCAGTGATTCATCGAGGATGTGGGCCGGGGAGCTGTTTTTT; size: few; J: TRBJ2-2; D: NA; V: TRBV6-1
CDR3: CASSLTGREELYGYTF; DNA: TGCGCCAGCAGCCTGACAGGGCGGGAAGAACTATATGGCTACACCTTC; size: once; J: TRBJ1-2; D: TRBD1; V: TRBV5-1
CDR3: CASSTTGPSNQPQHF; DNA: TGTGCCAGTAGTACGACAGGACCTAGCAATCAGCCCCAGCATTTT; size: NA; J: TRBJ1-5; D: NA; V: TRBV19
CDR3: CASSRTNSGNTIYF; DNA: TGTGCCAGCAGTAGGACAAACTCTGGAAACACCATATATTTT; size: NA; J: TRBJ1-3; D: NA; V: TRBV6-5
CDR3: CASSERGPEQFF; DNA: TGTGCCAGCAGTGAAAGGGGCCCTGAGCAGTTCTTC; size: NA; J: TRBJ2-1; D: NA; V: TRBV6-1
CDR3: CASTGGRSSYNSPLHF; DNA: TGTGCCTCCACTGGGGGCCGAAGCTCCTATAATTCACCCCTCCACTTT; size: NA; J: TRBJ1-6; D: NA; V: TRBV2
CDR3: CASSLDRDNSYEQYF; DNA: TGTGCCAGCAGCTTAGACCGGGACAACTCCTACGAGCAGTACTTC; size: NA; J: TRBJ2-7; D: NA; V: TRBV7-2
CDR3: CASSAKSDRGTHEQYF; DNA: TGCGCCAGCAGCGCCAAATCGGACAGGGGAACCCACGAGCAGTACTTC; size: NA; J: TRBJ2-7; D: TRBD1; V: TRBV5-1
CDR3: CASSPSETGNYGYTF; DNA: TGTGCCAGCAGCCCCTCCGAGACAGGGAACTATGGCTACACCTTC; size: NA; J: TRBJ1-2; D: TRBD1; V: TRBV7-9
CDR3: CASSTPAGQYF; DNA: TGTGCCAGCAGCACCCCGGCGGGGCAGTATTTT; size: NA; J: TRBJ2-3; D: NA; V: TRBV6-5
CDR3: CASSLAFPGTGNTIYF; DNA: TGTGCCAGCAGCTTAGCGTTCCCGGGGACTGGAAACACCATATATTTT; size: NA; J: TRBJ1-3; D: NA; V: TRBV7-8
CDR3: CASSPGDGGTEAFF; DNA: TGTGCCAGCAGCCCCGGGGACGGGGGGACTGAAGCTTTCTTT; size: NA; J: TRBJ1-1; D: NA; V: TRBV5-4
CDR3: CASSPGTGVWGNSPLHF; DNA: TGCGCCAGCAGCCCCGGGACAGGAGTTTGGGGGAATTCACCCCTCCACTTT; size: NA; J: TRBJ1-6; D: TRBD1; V: TRBV5-1
CDR3: CASSEHIGQGGTDTQYF; DNA: TGTGCCAGCAGCGAACACATCGGACAGGGGGGGACAGATACGCAGTATTTT; size: NA; J: TRBJ2-3; D: TRBD1; V: TRBV9
CDR3: CSAWSYGYTF; DNA: TGCAGTGCTTGGAGCTATGGCTACACCTTC; size: NA; J: TRBJ1-2; D: NA; V: TRBV20-1
CDR3: CASSRGQNQPQHF; DNA: TGTGCCAGCAGCCGGGGACAGAATCAGCCCCAGCATTTT; size: NA; J: TRBJ1-5; D: TRBD1; V: TRBV7-7
CDR3: CASSGGLFGPDTQYF; DNA: TGTGCCAGCAGCGGAGGACTGTTCGGGCCAGATACGCAGTATTTT; size: NA; J: TRBJ2-3; D: NA; V: TRBV6-1
CDR3: CASSRDSLRGYTF; DNA: TGCGCCAGCAGCAGGGACAGCTTACGTGGCTACACCTTC; size: NA; J: TRBJ1-2; D: TRBD1; V: TRBV5-1
CDR3: CASRQTSAYEQYF; DNA: TGTGCCAGCAGGCAGACTAGCGCATACGAGCAGTACTTC; size: NA; J: TRBJ2-7; D: TRBD2; V: TRBV2
CDR3: CASSEAGATYQETQYF; DNA: TGTGCCAGCAGTGAAGCGGGGGCGACGTACCAAGAGACCCAGTACTTC; size: NA; J: TRBJ2-5; D: NA; V: TRBV6-1
CDR3: CASSSTTGGDSNQPQHF; DNA: TGTGCCAGCAGCTCAACAACCGGGGGGGATAGCAATCAGCCCCAGCATTTT; size: NA; J: TRBJ1-5; D: NA; V: TRBV7-8
CDR3: CASGGGAPYEQYF; DNA: TGTGCCAGTGGCGGGGGCGCCCCCTACGAGCAGTACTTC; size: once; J: TRBJ2-7; D: NA; V: TRBV6-1
CDR3: CASSLVAGEADTQYF; DNA: TGTGCCAGCAGCTTAGTGGCCGGAGAAGCAGATACGCAGTATTTT; size: NA; J: TRBJ2-3; D: NA; V: TRBV11-2
CDR3: CASSSRGQGTNEQFF; DNA: TGTGCCAGCAGTTCTCGGGGACAGGGGACGAATGAGCAGTTCTTC; size: NA; J: TRBJ2-1; D: TRBD1; V: TRBV6-6
CDR3: CASRMASYEQYF; DNA: TGTGCCAGCAGAATGGCCTCCTACGAGCAGTACTTC; size: once; J: TRBJ2-7; D: NA; V: TRBV7-8
CDR3: CAITLAGANTDTQYF; DNA: TGTGCCATCACTCTCGCGGGCGCGAACACAGATACGCAGTATTTT; size: NA; J: TRBJ2-3; D: NA; V: TRBV6-1
CDR3: CASSPRSSGNTIYF; DNA: TGCGCCAGCAGCCCCCGTAGCTCTGGAAACACCATATATTTT; size: NA; J: TRBJ1-3; D: NA; V: TRBV4-1
CDR3: CASSPSNPRDEKLFF; DNA: TGCGCCAGCAGCCCCAGTAACCCGCGGGATGAAAAACTGTTTTTT; size: NA; J: TRBJ1-4; D: NA; V: TRBV5-1
CDR3: CASSLSWHNSNQPQHF; DNA: TGTGCCAGCAGTTTATCCTGGCACAATAGCAATCAGCCCCAGCATTTT; size: once; J: TRBJ1-5; D: NA; V: TRBV27
CDR3: CASRTLTASNQPQHF; DNA: TGTGCCAGCAGGACCCTCACAGCTAGCAATCAGCCCCAGCATTTT; size: NA; J: TRBJ1-5; D: NA; V: TRBV6-1